This T cell receptor (beta chain) was found in a study of blood T cell repertoires in COVID-19. About the study: COVID-19 samples, acute and convalescent, were from the United States, Italy and Spain.

CDR3 length equals 13 residues. Trimming stripped 5 bases from V and 4 bases from J, with 9 bases between. Original data processing: Nucleated cell number was recorded as an estimate derived from reference gene primer amplification. The protocol was immunoSEQ multiplex PCR, while the TCRdb copy is restricted to in-frame clones and leaves out a portion. V, J and clone size are those of that table, while D and trimming were read from the DNA. The top ten hold 4% of the sample, which has 200,000 to 300,000 clones, about four fifths seen once. The clonotype comes from a man between 45 and 60 years old with acute or convalescent COVID-19. The genes are TRBV12-3 or TRBV12-4 and TRBJ2-1; D unclear. Sequences were obtained from peripheral blood. In nucleotides, the CDR3 is TGTGCCAGCAGTGTAGGAGCGTACAATGAGCAGTTCTTC. It codes for CASSVGAYNEQFF.